This T cell receptor beta chain derives from a study of blood T cells in healthy people across ages. A sample-barcoded 5' primer and a J-beta primer mix were used in a second PCR of about 7 to 12 cycles. One entry per CDR3 protein results from TCRdb running MiXCR on the 5' RACE reads. The sample consists of more than 1.4 million distinct CDR3 sequences, roughly 45% of them appearing once. This CDR3 contains 15 residues. CDR1 is SQVTM and CDR2 is ANQGSEA in the germline V gene. The trim removed 4 bases at V and 4 bases at J, leaving 9 bases unmatched. The chain joins TRBV29-1 to TRBJ2-1; 8 nucleotides match TRBD2. This TCR derives from a young woman in good health. What was sequenced was blood. CDR3 sequence reads: CSVVRASGLYNEQFF. CDR3 DNA: TGCAGCGTTGTGAGGGCTAGCGGGCTGTACAATGAGCAGTTCTTC.